The 10 T cell receptor beta chains below were found in one sample sequenced in a study of T cell responses to AZD1222 COVID-19 vaccine. Libraries were prepared by immunoSEQ multiplex PCR; TCRdb keeps only in-frame clonotypes and omits some of them. The sample has approximately 150,000 clones; around nine tenths are singletons. Sequenced here: peripheral blood, sampled on day 0 of AZD1222 vaccination. The receptors come from an adult in good health.

The rearrangement links TRBV15 to TRBJ2-2; 14 nucleotides line up with TRBD2. The CDR3 extends over 16 amino acids. With V trimmed by 4 bases and J by 4 bases, 2 bases remained unmatched. Germline V lookup: CDR1 LNHNV, CDR2 YYDKDF (reference sequence). Written as DNA, the CDR3 is TGTGCCACCAGCAAGGGACTAGCGGGAGTCACCGGGGAGCTGTTTTTT. The encoded protein is CATSKGLAGVTGELFF.

The V and J genes are TRBV27 and TRBJ2-1; weak D call: TRBD2 (6 bases). V was pared by 10 bases and J by 0 bases, with 13 bases between. The CDR3 sequence is 14 residues long. The germline gives CDR1 MNHEY, CDR2 SMNVEV (reference sequence). CDR3 nucleotide sequence: TGTGCCACCGCGGGACTCAGCTCCTACAATGAGCAGTTCTTC. Translation: CATAGLSSYNEQFF.

The J gene is TRBJ1-6, the V gene TRBV12-3 or TRBV12-4; D not certain. The length of the CDR3 is 12 residues. V dropped 0 bases and J dropped 9 bases, with 3 bases sitting between them. DNA for the CDR3: TGTGCCAGCAGTTTAGCGCCTTCACCCCTCCACTTT. This sequence encodes CASSLAPSPLHF.

J is TRBJ2-7 and V is TRBV12-3 or TRBV12-4; 7 bases are shared with TRBD2. The CDR3 length is 13 residues. V shed 5 bases, J shed 3 bases, and the junction held 4 bases outside the gene matches. CDR3 nucleotide sequence: TGTGCCAGCAGTCCCCCGGGGGGCTACGAGCAGTACTTC. Translated: CASSPPGGYEQYF.

This sequence joins TRBV6-5 and TRBJ2-3; 9 bases are shared with TRBD1. The CDR3 consists of 15 residues. V gave up 6 bases and J gave up 4 bases; unmatched junction bases: 8. From germline, CDR1 is MNHEY and CDR2 SVGAGI. The CDR3, as DNA: TGTGCCAGCAGGGACCCGGGACAGGGCCCAGATACGCAGTATTTT. Protein product: CASRDPGQGPDTQYF.

The chain has TRBV27 and TRBJ1-3; D might be TRBD1 (5 bases). Germline CDR1 is MNHEY and CDR2 is SMNVEV (reference sequence). This CDR3 has 15 residues. Trimming shortened V by 0 bases and J by 1 base, and 7 bases separated the two germline ends. The CDR3 DNA is TGTGCCAGCAGTTTATCTTGGGGGTCTGGAAACACCATATATTTT. It codes for CASSLSWGSGNTIYF.

A single count supports this clone. The V call is TRBV3-1 (or the pseudogene TRBV3-2), the J call TRBJ2-2, with D possibly being TRBD2 (5 bases). The ends were cut back, 0 bases at V and 2 bases at J, with 13 bases in the middle. Germline lookup yields CDR1 LGHDT and CDR2 YNNKEL (reference sequence). The CDR3 contains 17 residues. The CDR3, as DNA: TGTGCCAGCAGCCAAGAAGGAGGTTCCTCCAACACCGGGGAGCTGTTTTTT. Translating it yields CASSQEGGSSNTGELFF.

The chain is built from TRBV28 and TRBJ1-6; D uncertain. The CDR3 totals 18 residues. Between the trimmed V and J ends, which lost 3 bases and 0 bases, there was a span of 15 bases. Germline CDR1 is MDHEN and CDR2 is SYDVKM. The CDR3 nucleotides are TGTGCCAGCAGTTTGCCCGGGAGAACCAGCTCCTATAATTCACCCCTCCACTTT. This sequence encodes CASSLPGRTSSYNSPLHF. The full variable domain, in which reference TRBV28 and TRBJ1-6 provide the parts outside the CDR3, is DVKVTQSSRYLVKRTGEKVFLECVQDMDHENMFWYRQDPGLGLRLIYFSYDVKMKEKGDIPEGYSVSREKKERFSLILESASTNQTSMYLCASSLPGRTSSYNSPLHFGNGTRLTVT.

The chain links TRBV4-1 to TRBJ2-5, with D perhaps TRBD1 or TRBD2 (5 bases each). The V end lost 3 bases, the J end lost 0 bases, and 23 bases lay between the germline ends. The CDR3 covers 19 residues. Germline assignment: CDR1 MGHRA and CDR2 YSYEKL. The CDR3 DNA follows: TGCGCCAGCAGCCATAGGGTTCTGGTGGGACGGACGAACCAAGAGACCCAGTACTTC. Translation gives CASSHRVLVGRTNQETQYF.

This clone was seen only once. CDR3 in DNA: TGTGCCAGCAGAGGACAGGGAACGTCGGGGGCCAACGTCCTGACTTTC. Its translation: CASRGQGTSGANVLTF. The rearrangement links TRBV28 to TRBJ2-6; 8 bases line up with TRBD1. This CDR3 is 16 amino acids long. The germline V gene has CDR1 MDHEN and CDR2 SYDVKM. Trimming cost V 6 bases and J 4 bases; bases outside gene matches: 8. The full variable domain, in which reference TRBV28 and TRBJ2-6 provide the parts outside the CDR3, is DVKVTQSSRYLVKRTGEKVFLECVQDMDHENMFWYRQDPGLGLRLIYFSYDVKMKEKGDIPEGYSVSREKKERFSLILESASTNQTSMYLCASRGQGTSGANVLTFGAGSRLTVL.